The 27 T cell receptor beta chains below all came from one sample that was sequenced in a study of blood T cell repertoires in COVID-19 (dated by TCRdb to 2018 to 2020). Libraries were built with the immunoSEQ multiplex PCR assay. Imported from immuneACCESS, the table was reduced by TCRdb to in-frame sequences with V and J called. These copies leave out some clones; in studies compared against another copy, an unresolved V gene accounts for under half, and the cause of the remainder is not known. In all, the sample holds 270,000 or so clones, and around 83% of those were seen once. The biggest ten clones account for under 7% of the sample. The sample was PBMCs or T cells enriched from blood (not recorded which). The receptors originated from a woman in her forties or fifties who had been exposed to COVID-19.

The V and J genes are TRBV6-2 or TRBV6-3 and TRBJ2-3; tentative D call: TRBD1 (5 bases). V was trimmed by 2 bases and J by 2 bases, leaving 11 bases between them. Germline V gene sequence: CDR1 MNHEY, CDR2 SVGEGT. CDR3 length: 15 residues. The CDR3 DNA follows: TGTGCCAGCAGTTACCCAGACAGTTACACAGATACGCAGTATTTT. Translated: CASSYPDSYTDTQYF.

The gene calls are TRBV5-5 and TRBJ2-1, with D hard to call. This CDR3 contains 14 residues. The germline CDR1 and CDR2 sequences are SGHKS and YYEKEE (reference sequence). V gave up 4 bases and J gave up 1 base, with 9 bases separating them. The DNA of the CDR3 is TGTGCCAGCAGCCTCCTCGTTTCCTACAATGAGCAGTTCTTC. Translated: CASSLLVSYNEQFF.

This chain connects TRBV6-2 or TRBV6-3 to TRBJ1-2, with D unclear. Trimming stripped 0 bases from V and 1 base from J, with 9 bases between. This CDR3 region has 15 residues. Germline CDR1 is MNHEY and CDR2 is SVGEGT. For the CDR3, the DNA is TGTGCCAGCAGTTACTCGTTCCAGATTAACTATGGCTACACCTTC. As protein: CASSYSFQINYGYTF.

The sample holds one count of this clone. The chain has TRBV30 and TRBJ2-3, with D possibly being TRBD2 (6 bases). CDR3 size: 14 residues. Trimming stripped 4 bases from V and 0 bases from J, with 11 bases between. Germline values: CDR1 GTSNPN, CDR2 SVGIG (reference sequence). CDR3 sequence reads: CAWTGRGSTDTQYF. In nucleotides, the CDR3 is TGTGCCTGGACCGGCCGGGGGAGCACAGATACGCAGTATTTT.

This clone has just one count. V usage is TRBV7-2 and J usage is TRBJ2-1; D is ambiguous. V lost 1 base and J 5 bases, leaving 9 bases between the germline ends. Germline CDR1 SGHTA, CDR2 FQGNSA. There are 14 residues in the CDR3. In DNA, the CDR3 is TGTGCCAGCAGCTTAGGCGGTAATAACAATGAGCAGTTCTTC. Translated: CASSLGGNNNEQFF.

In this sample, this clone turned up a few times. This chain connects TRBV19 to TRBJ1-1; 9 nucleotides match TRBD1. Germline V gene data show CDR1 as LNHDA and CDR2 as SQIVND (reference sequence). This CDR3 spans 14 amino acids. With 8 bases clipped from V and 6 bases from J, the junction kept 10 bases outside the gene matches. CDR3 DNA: TGTGCCAGTTCCCCTACAGGGGGCAGCTCTGAAGCTTTCTTT. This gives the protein CASSPTGGSSEAFF.

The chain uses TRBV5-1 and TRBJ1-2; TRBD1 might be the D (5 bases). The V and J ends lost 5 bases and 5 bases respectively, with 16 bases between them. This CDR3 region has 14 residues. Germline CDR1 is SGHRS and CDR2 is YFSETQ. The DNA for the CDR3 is TGCGCCAGCAGTGGCCTCGGGGGAAGATATGGCTACACCTTC. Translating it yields CASSGLGGRYGYTF.

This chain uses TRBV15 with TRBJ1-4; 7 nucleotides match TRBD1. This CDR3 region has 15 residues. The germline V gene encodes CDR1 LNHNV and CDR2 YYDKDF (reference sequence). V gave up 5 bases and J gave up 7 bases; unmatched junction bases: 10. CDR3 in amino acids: CATSSRQGRGEKLFF. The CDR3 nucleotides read TGTGCCACCAGCTCTAGACAGGGAAGGGGTGAAAAACTGTTTTTT.

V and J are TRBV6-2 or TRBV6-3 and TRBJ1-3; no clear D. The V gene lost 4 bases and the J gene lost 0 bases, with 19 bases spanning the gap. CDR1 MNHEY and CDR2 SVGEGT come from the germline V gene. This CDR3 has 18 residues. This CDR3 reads CASSSPADILISGNTIYF. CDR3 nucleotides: TGTGCCAGCAGTTCACCGGCTGACATACTCATCTCTGGAAACACCATATATTTT.

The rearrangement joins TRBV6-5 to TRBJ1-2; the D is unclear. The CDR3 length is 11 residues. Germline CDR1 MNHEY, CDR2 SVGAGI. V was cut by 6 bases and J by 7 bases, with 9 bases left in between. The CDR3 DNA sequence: TGTGCCAGCAGAGTAATGGCTGGCTACACCTTC. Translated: CASRVMAGYTF.

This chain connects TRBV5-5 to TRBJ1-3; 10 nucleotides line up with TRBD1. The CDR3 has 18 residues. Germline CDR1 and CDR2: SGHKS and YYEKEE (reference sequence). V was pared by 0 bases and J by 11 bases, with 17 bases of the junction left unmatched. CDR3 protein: CASSLGQGARDGGLPIYF. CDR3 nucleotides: TGTGCCAGCAGCTTGGGACAGGGGGCTCGGGACGGCGGATTGCCCATATATTTT.

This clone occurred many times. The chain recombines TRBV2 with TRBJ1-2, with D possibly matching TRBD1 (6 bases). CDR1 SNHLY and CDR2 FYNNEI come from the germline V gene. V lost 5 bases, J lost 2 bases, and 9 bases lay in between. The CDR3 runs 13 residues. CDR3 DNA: TGTGCCAGCAGTTACAGGGAGAACTATGGCTACACCTTC. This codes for CASSYRENYGYTF.

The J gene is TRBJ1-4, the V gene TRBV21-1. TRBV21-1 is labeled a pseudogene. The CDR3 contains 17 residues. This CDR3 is CASSKGVWGEVNEKLFF. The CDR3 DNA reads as TGTGCCAGCAGCAAGGGGGTTTGGGGGGAGGTTAATGAAAAACTGTTTTTT.

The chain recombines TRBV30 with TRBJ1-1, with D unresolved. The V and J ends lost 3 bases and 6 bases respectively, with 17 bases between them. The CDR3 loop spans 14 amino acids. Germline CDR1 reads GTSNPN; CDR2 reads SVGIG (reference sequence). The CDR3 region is CAWRKYREWAEAFF. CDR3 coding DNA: TGTGCCTGGAGGAAGTACCGGGAGTGGGCTGAAGCTTTCTTT. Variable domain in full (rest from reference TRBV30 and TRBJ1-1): SQTIHQWPATLVQPVGSPLSLECTVEGTSNPNLYWYRQAAGRGLQLLFYSVGIGQISSEVPQNLSASRPQDRQFILSSKKLLLSDSGFYLCAWRKYREWAEAFFGQGTRLTVV.

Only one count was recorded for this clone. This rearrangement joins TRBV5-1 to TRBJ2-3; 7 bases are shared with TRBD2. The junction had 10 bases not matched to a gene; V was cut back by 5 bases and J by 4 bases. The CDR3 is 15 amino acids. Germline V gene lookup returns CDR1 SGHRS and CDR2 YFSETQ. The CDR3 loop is CASRGYPSGADTQYF. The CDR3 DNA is TGCGCCAGCAGAGGGTACCCCAGCGGGGCAGATACGCAGTATTTT. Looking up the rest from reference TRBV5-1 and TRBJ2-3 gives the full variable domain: KAGVTQTPRYLIKTRGQQVTLSCSPISGHRSVSWYQQTPGQGLQFLFEYFSETQRNKGNFPGRFSGRQFSNSRSEMNVSTLELGDSALYLCASRGYPSGADTQYFGPGTRLTVL.

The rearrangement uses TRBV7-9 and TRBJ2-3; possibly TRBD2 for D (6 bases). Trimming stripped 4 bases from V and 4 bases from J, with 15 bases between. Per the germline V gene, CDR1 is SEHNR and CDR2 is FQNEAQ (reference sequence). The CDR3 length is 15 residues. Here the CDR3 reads CASSSPTSGPDTQYF. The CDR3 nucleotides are TGTGCCAGCAGCTCACCGACTAGTGGTCCAGATACGCAGTATTTT.

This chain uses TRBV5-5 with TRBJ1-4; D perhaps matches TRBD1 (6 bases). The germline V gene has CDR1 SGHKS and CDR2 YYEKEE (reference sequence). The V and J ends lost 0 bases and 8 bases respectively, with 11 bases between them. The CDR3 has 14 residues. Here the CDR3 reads CASSLVGGREKLFF. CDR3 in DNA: TGTGCCAGCAGCTTGGTGGGGGGGCGAGAAAAACTGTTTTTT.

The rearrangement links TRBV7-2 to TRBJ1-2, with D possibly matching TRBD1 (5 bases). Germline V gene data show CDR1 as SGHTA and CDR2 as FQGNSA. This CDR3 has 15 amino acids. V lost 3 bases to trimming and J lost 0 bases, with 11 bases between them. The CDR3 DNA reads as TGTGCCAGCAGCTTTGGGGCGGAGACTAACTATGGCTACACCTTC. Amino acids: CASSFGAETNYGYTF.

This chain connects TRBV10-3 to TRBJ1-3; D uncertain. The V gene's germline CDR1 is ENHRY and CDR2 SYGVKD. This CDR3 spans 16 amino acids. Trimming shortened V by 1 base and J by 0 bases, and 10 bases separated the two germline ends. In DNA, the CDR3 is TGTGCCATCAGTGAGTTTCCAACACGCTCTGGAAACACCATATATTTT. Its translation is CAISEFPTRSGNTIYF.

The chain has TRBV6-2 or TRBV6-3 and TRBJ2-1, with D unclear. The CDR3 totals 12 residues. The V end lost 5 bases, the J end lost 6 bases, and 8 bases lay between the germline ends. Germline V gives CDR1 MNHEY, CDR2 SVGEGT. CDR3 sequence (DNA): TGTGCCAGCAGTGTTACTACCAATGAGCAGTTCTTC. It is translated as CASSVTTNEQFF.

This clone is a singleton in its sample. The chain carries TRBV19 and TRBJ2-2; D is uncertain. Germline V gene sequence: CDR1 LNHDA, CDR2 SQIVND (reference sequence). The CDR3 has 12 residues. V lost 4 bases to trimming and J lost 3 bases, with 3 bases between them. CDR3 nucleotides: TGTGCCAGTAGTACATACACCGGGGAGCTGTTTTTT. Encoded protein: CASSTYTGELFF.

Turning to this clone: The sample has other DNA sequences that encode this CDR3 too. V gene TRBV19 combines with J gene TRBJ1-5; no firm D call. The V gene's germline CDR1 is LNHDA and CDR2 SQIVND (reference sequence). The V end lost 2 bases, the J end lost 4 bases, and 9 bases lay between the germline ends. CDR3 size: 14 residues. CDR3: CASSIRGGNQPQHF. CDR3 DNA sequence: TGTGCCAGTAGTATACGAGGAGGAAATCAGCCCCAGCATTTT.

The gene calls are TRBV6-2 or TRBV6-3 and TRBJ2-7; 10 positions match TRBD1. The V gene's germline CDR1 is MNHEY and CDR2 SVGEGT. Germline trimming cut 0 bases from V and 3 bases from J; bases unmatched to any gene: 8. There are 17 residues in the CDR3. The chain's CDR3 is CASSYSVTGGSSYEQYF. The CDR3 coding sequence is TGTGCCAGCAGTTACTCCGTGACAGGGGGCAGCAGCTACGAGCAGTACTTC.

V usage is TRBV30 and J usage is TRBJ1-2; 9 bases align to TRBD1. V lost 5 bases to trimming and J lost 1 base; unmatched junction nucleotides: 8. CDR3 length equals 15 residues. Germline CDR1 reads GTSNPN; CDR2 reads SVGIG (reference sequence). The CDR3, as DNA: TGTGCCTGGTCAAAGGACAGGGGACGTAACTATGGCTACACCTTC. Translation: CAWSKDRGRNYGYTF. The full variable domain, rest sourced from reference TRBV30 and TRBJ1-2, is SQTIHQWPATLVQPVGSPLSLECTVEGTSNPNLYWYRQAAGRGLQLLFYSVGIGQISSEVPQNLSASRPQDRQFILSSKKLLLSDSGFYLCAWSKDRGRNYGYTFGSGTRLTVV.

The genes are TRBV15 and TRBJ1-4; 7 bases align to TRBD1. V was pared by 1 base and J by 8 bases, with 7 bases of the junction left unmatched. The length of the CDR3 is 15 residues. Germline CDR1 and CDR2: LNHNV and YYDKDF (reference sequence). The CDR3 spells CATSRVDREWEKLFF. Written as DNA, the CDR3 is TGTGCCACCAGCAGAGTTGACAGGGAGTGGGAAAAACTGTTTTTT. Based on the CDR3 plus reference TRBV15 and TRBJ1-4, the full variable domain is DAMVIQNPRYQVTQFGKPVTLSCSQTLNHNVMYWYQQKSSQAPKLLFHYYDKDFNNEADTPDNFQSRRPNTSFCFLDIRSPGLGDTAMYLCATSRVDREWEKLFFGSGTQLSVL.

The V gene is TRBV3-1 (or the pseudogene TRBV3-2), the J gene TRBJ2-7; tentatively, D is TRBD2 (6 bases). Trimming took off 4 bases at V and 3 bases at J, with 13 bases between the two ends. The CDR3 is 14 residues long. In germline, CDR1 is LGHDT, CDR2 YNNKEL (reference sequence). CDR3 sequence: CASSPRDLNYEQYF. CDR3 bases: TGTGCCAGCAGCCCCCGGGACTTAAACTACGAGCAGTACTTC.

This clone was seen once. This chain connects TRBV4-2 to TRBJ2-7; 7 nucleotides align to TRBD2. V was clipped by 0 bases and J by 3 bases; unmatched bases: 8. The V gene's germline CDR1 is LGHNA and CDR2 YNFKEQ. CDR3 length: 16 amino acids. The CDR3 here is CASSQDAQRGLYEQYF. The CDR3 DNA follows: TGTGCCAGCAGCCAAGATGCCCAGCGGGGCCTCTACGAGCAGTACTTC.